The rows below give T cell receptor beta chains drawn from one sample of a study of blood T cell repertoires in COVID-19. Only in-frame clones appear in the TCRdb table, and some are missing; sequencing was by immunoSEQ multiplex PCR. Of more than 300,000 clones detected, about nine tenths appear once; the ten largest clones hold more than 9%. Sequencing was done on a sample of PBMCs or T cells enriched from blood (not recorded which). The source is a woman between 18 and 30 years old who had recovered from COVID-19. Both conserved end residues are part of each CDR3. Fields, in order: V gene, clone size, J gene, D gene, CDR3 DNA, CDR3 protein. D genes are given only for firm matches. The size entry is marked missing in some rows and otherwise reads once, few, many or a size class.

TRBV19,NA,TRBJ2-2,TRBD2,TGTGCCAGTAGTACCTCCAGCGGGATTGGCACCGGGGAGCTGTTTTTT,CASSTSSGIGTGELFF
TRBV30,once,TRBJ2-7,TRBD1,TGTGCCTGGAGTGAGGGACAGACTTCTGTCTTTTTC,CAWSEGQTSVFF
TRBV7-2,NA,TRBJ2-3,TRBD2,TGTGCCAGCAGAAGACTAGCGGGAGGGCCTCGGGGAGATACGCAGTATTTT,CASRRLAGGPRGDTQYF
TRBV5-4,NA,TRBJ1-4,TRBD1,TGTGCCAGCAGCTATGGGACAGGGGTCGAAAAACTGTTTTTT,CASSYGTGVEKLFF
TRBV11-2,NA,TRBJ2-2,NA,TGTGCCAGCAGCTTCGGAGCCCGGGGGACCGGGGAGCTGTTTTTT,CASSFGARGTGELFF
TRBV20-1,NA,TRBJ2-1,NA,TGCAGTGCTCCTGACAATGAGCAGTTCTTC,CSAPDNEQFF
TRBV11-2,NA,TRBJ2-1,NA,TGTGCCAGCAGCCCCTCAAACCCTTTCAGCTCCTACAATGAGCAGTTCTTC,CASSPSNPFSSYNEQFF
TRBV6-1,once,TRBJ2-7,NA,TGTGCCAGCAGTGAGGACAACAGGGCGACCTCGAAGCAGTACTTC,CASSEDNRATSKQYF
TRBV10-3,NA,TRBJ1-2,TRBD1,TGTGCCACCGGAACCGGGACAGGGGTGTATGGCTACACCTTC,CATGTGTGVYGYTF
TRBV19,once,TRBJ1-2,NA,TGTGCCAGTAGTACAGGTGAAGTTGGCTACACCTTC,CASSTGEVGYTF
TRBV11-2,NA,TRBJ2-7,TRBD1,TGTGCCAGCAGCTCCGCAGGGGGCCACGAGCAGTACTTC,CASSSAGGHEQYF
TRBV12-3/TRBV12-4,NA,TRBJ1-2,NA,TGTGCCAGCAGCCCCCCAGGGGCAGGGGGCTACACCTTC,CASSPPGAGGYTF
TRBV4-1,NA,TRBJ2-4,NA,TGCGCCAGCAGCCCAGATACGGGTCTAGCCAAAAACATTCAGTACTTC,CASSPDTGLAKNIQYF
TRBV18,NA,TRBJ1-2,TRBD1,TGTGCCAGCTCACGGACAGGGGGCGACTATGGCTACACCTTC,CASSRTGGDYGYTF
TRBV28,few,TRBJ1-3,NA,TGTGCCAGCAATCACCCCTCCGGACAACCTGGAAACACCATATATTTT,CASNHPSGQPGNTIYF
TRBV5-4,NA,TRBJ2-7,NA,TGTGCCAGCAGCTACGACGAGGGTTACGAGCAGTACTTC,CASSYDEGYEQYF